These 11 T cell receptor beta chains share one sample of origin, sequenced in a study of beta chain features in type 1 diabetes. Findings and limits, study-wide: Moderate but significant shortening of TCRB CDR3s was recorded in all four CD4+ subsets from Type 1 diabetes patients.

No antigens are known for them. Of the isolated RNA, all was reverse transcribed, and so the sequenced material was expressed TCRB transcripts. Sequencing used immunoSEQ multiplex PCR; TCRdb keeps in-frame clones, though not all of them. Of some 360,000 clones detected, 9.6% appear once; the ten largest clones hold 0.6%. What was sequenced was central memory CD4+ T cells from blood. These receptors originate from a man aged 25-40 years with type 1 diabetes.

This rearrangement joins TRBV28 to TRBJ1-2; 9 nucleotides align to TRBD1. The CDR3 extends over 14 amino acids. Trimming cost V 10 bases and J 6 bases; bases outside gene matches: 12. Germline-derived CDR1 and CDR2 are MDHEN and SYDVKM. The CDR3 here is CATSQGQGGDGYTF. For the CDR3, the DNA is TGTGCCACCTCGCAGGGACAGGGAGGTGATGGCTACACCTTC.

The chain's CDR3 is CASSFDRDTEAFF. DNA of the CDR3: TGCGCCAGCAGCTTCGACAGGGACACTGAAGCTTTCTTT. The chain is built from TRBV5-1 and TRBJ1-1, with 7 bases that match TRBD1. The germline V gene encodes CDR1 SGHRS and CDR2 YFSETQ. The CDR3 covers 13 residues. Trimming cost V 2 bases and J 3 bases; bases outside gene matches: 1.

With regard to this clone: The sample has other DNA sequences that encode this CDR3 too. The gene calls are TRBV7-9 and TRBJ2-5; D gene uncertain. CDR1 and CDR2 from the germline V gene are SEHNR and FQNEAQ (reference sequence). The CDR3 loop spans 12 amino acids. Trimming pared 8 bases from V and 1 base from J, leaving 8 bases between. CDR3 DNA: TGTGCCAGCTCCGGCGTCCAAGAGACCCAGTACTTC. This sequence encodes CASSGVQETQYF.

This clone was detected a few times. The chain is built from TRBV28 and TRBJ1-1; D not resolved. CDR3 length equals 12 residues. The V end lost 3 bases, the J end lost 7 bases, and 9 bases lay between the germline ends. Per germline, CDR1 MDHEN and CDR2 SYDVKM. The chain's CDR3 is CASSFNGIEAFF. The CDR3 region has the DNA TGTGCCAGCAGTTTTAACGGTATTGAAGCTTTCTTT.

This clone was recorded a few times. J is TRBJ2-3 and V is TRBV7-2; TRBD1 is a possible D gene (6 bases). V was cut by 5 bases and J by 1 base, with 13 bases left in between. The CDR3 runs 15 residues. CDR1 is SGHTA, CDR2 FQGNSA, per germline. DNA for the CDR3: TGTGCCAGCAGCCTCACAGGGTTAGGCACAGATACGCAGTATTTT. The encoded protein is CASSLTGLGTDTQYF.

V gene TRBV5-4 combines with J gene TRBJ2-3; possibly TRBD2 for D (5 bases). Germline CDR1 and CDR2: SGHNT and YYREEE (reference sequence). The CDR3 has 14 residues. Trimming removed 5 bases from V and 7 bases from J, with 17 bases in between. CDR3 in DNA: TGTGCCAGCAGTTCCAGTGTAGCGAAAAATACGCAGTATTTT. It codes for CASSSSVAKNTQYF. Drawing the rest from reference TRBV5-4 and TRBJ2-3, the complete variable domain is ETGVTQSPTHLIKTRGQQVTLRCSSQSGHNTVSWYQQALGQGPQFIFQYYREEENGRGNFPPRFSGLQFPNYSSELNVNALELDDSALYLCASSSSVAKNTQYFGPGTRLTVL.

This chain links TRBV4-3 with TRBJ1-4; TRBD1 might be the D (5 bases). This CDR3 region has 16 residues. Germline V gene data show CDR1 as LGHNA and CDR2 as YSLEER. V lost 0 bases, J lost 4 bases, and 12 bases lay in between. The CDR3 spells CASSQDPGQSNEKLFF. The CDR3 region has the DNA TGCGCCAGCAGCCAAGATCCCGGACAAAGTAATGAAAAACTGTTTTTT.

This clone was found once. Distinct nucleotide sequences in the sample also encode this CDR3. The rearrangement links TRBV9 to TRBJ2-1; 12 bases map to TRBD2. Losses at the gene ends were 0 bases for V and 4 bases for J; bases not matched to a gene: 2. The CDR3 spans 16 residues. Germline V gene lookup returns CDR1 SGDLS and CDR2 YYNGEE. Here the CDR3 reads CASSVGTSGAYNEQFF. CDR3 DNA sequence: TGTGCCAGCAGCGTAGGGACTAGCGGGGCGTACAATGAGCAGTTCTTC.

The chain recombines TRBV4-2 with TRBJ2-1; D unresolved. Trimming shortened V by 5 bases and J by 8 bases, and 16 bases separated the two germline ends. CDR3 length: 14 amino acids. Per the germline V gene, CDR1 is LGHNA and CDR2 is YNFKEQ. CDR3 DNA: TGTGCCAGCAGCTTAGCACCAGCGAGCGATGAGCAGTTCTTC. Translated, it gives CASSLAPASDEQFF.

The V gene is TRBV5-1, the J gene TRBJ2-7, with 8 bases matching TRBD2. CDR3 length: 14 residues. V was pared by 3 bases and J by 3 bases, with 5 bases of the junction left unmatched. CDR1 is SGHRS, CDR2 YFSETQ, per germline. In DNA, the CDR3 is TGCGCCAGCAGCTCATGGACTAGCAACTACGAGCAGTACTTC. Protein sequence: CASSSWTSNYEQYF.

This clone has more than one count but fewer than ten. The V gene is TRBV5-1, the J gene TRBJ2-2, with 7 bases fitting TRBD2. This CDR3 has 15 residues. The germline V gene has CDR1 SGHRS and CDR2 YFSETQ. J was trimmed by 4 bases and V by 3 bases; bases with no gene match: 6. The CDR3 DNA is TGCGCCAGCAGCTCGGGACTACCCCTCACCGGGGAGCTGTTTTTT. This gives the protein CASSSGLPLTGELFF.